Shown below are 19 T cell receptor beta chains from a single sample sequenced in a study of blood T cell repertoires in COVID-19. The method was immunoSEQ multiplex PCR; TCRdb's version includes in-frame clones alone and lacks a portion of them. The repertoire includes 50,000 to 75,000 clones, over 75% of them detected once, and around a sixth sits in the top ten. The sequenced sample was peripheral blood. Source of these receptors: a man between 60 and 70 years old with acute or convalescent COVID-19.

This clone has ten or more counts. The V and J genes are TRBV9 and TRBJ1-1, with TRBD1 matching 7 bases. The V and J ends lost 4 bases and 0 bases, in that order; junction bases with no gene match: 9. The CDR3 covers 16 residues. Germline CDR1 SGDLS, CDR2 YYNGEE. CDR3 coding DNA: TGTGCCAGCAGCCCAAAGGGACAGACTATGAACACTGAAGCTTTCTTT. Its protein product is CASSPKGQTMNTEAFF.

The chain links TRBV5-6 to TRBJ1-2, with 9 bases identical to TRBD1. After removal of 2 bases from V and 2 bases from J, the junction contained 4 bases not matched to a gene. Per the germline V gene, CDR1 is SGHDT and CDR2 is YYEEEE. This CDR3 spans 15 amino acids. CDR3: CASSFRDRVNYGYTF. In nucleotides, the CDR3 is TGTGCCAGCAGCTTCCGGGACAGGGTGAACTATGGCTACACCTTC.

The chain carries TRBV5-1 and TRBJ1-2; a possible D gene is TRBD1 (6 bases). V was trimmed by 3 bases and J by 0 bases, leaving 15 bases between them. In germline, CDR1 is SGHRS, CDR2 YFSETQ. CDR3 length: 16 amino acids. The chain's CDR3 is CASSSDSLNPNYGYTF. In nucleotides, the CDR3 is TGCGCCAGCAGCTCGGACAGCTTAAATCCTAACTATGGCTACACCTTC.

The V and J genes are TRBV7-2 and TRBJ2-7, with D uncertain. Germline assignment: CDR1 SGHTA and CDR2 FQGNSA. Trimming removed 0 bases from V and 0 bases from J, with 12 bases in between. This CDR3 comprises 16 residues. The CDR3 protein is CASSLASWSASYEQYF. The CDR3, as DNA: TGTGCCAGCAGCTTAGCATCGTGGAGCGCCTCCTACGAGCAGTACTTC.

This clone appeared once. The rearrangement uses TRBV30 and TRBJ2-1; D not certain. The CDR3 covers 11 residues. With 0 bases removed from V and 6 bases from J, the gap between germline ends came to 3 bases. The germline CDR1 and CDR2 sequences are GTSNPN and SVGIG (reference sequence). Written as DNA, the CDR3 is TGTGCCTGGAGTGTACTCAATGAGCAGTTCTTC. Translating it yields CAWSVLNEQFF.

This chain joins TRBV5-6 and TRBJ2-2, with D unresolved. The ends were cut back, 1 base at V and 3 bases at J, with 10 bases in the middle. This CDR3 comprises 15 residues. Germline lookup yields CDR1 SGHDT and CDR2 YYEEEE. The CDR3 DNA follows: TGTGCCAGCAGCTTGCTGAGTGGAGACACCGGGGAGCTGTTTTTT. Protein sequence: CASSLLSGDTGELFF.

This clone was observed once. The chain recombines TRBV28 with TRBJ2-7; possible D gene TRBD1, 5 bases. Germline values: CDR1 MDHEN, CDR2 SYDVKM. The CDR3 runs to 14 residues. Deletions cut 10 bases from V and 2 bases from J, with 18 bases between. This chain's CDR3 is CATNAPDKTYEQYF. CDR3 bases: TGTGCCACCAACGCCCCGGACAAGACCTACGAGCAGTACTTC. Full variable domain (missing parts from reference TRBV28 and TRBJ2-7): DVKVTQSSRYLVKRTGEKVFLECVQDMDHENMFWYRQDPGLGLRLIYFSYDVKMKEKGDIPEGYSVSREKKERFSLILESASTNQTSMYLCATNAPDKTYEQYFGPGTRLTVT.

The chain links TRBV5-4 to TRBJ2-1; tentatively, D is TRBD2 (6 bases). From germline, CDR1 is SGHNT and CDR2 YYREEE (reference sequence). The CDR3 spans 15 residues. The V and J ends lost 3 bases and 10 bases respectively, with 20 bases between them. The CDR3 coding sequence is TGTGCCAGCAGCTCCGCCGGGACTCCGCTCGGGGAGCAGTTCTTC. Residues: CASSSAGTPLGEQFF.

The V call is TRBV19, the J call TRBJ2-7; 8 nucleotides match TRBD1. Germline V gives CDR1 LNHDA, CDR2 SQIVND (reference sequence). This CDR3 region has 14 residues. Germline trimming cut 4 bases from V and 1 base from J; bases unmatched to any gene: 3. CDR3 residues: CASSRRTGSYEQYF. In DNA, the CDR3 is TGTGCCAGTAGTAGACGGACAGGGTCCTACGAGCAGTACTTC.

This chain joins TRBV7-6 and TRBJ2-1; 11 nucleotides line up with TRBD2. CDR1 is SGHVS and CDR2 is FNYEAQ in the germline V gene. The CDR3 runs 18 residues. The J segment lost 3 bases and the V segment lost 1 base, leaving 8 bases of the junction unmatched. The CDR3 coding sequence is TGTGCCAGCAGCTTAGAGACTAGCGGGATCGGGGGCTACAATGAGCAGTTCTTC. The encoded protein is CASSLETSGIGGYNEQFF.

This chain uses TRBV5-6 with TRBJ1-1; TRBD1 is a possible D gene (6 bases). Germline V CDR1 and CDR2: SGHDT, YYEEEE. V was trimmed by 1 base and J by 11 bases, leaving 12 bases between them. This CDR3 is built from 12 residues. The DNA of the CDR3 is TGTGCCAGCAGCTTGAGGCAGGGGCGTGCTTTCTTT. Its protein is CASSLRQGRAFF.

The rearrangement links TRBV28 to TRBJ2-1, with 8 bases lining up with TRBD1. The CDR3 covers 15 residues. The germline V gene encodes CDR1 MDHEN and CDR2 SYDVKM. V lost 7 bases, J lost 0 bases, and 5 bases stayed unmatched. The CDR3: CASNSQGASYNEQFF. The CDR3 DNA reads as TGTGCCAGCAATAGTCAGGGGGCCTCCTACAATGAGCAGTTCTTC.

This clone was seen a few times. The rearrangement uses TRBV6-5 and TRBJ1-6; TRBD1 matches at 7 bases. Per the germline V gene, CDR1 is MNHEY and CDR2 is SVGAGI. This CDR3 has 14 residues. Trimming took 5 bases from V and 8 from J; bases not matched to a gene: 6. The DNA for the CDR3 is TGTGCCAGCAGTCTAGACAGGGTTGATTCACCCCTCCACTTT. It is translated as CASSLDRVDSPLHF.

This clone is a singleton in its sample. Other nucleotide sequences from this sample produce the same CDR3. J is TRBJ2-5 and V is TRBV7-9; TRBD2 matches at 7 bases. After removal of 1 base from V and 5 bases from J, the junction contained 4 bases not matched to a gene. This CDR3 region has 14 residues. Germline-derived CDR1 and CDR2 are SEHNR and FQNEAQ (reference sequence). The CDR3 protein is CASSLGLGGETQYF. The CDR3, as DNA: TGTGCCAGCAGCTTAGGCCTGGGGGGGGAGACCCAGTACTTC.

The CDR3 reads CATLQGADYGYTF. CDR3 DNA sequence: TGTGCCACTCTTCAGGGGGCTGACTATGGCTACACCTTC. The rearrangement joins TRBV28 to TRBJ1-2; the match to TRBD1 covers 8 bases. Germline CDR1 MDHEN, CDR2 SYDVKM. Trimming took 10 bases from V and 3 from J; bases not matched to a gene: 7. The CDR3 spans 13 residues.

The chain joins TRBV3-1 (or the pseudogene TRBV3-2) to TRBJ2-7; 10 bases line up with TRBD1. The junction had 8 bases not matched to a gene; V was cut back by 0 bases and J by 3 bases. The CDR3 runs to 17 residues. The germline V gene has CDR1 LGHDT and CDR2 YNNKEL (reference sequence). Here the CDR3 DNA reads TGTGCCAGCAGCCAAGAATGGCGGACAGGGGGGGACTACGAGCAGTACTTC. Translation gives CASSQEWRTGGDYEQYF.

The rearrangement uses TRBV5-1 and TRBJ1-2; unclear D gene. This CDR3 region has 14 residues. CDR1 SGHRS and CDR2 YFSETQ come from the germline V gene. Trimming took 0 bases from V and 3 from J, leaving 9 bases between them. CDR3: CASSLDPLYYGYTF. As DNA, the CDR3 is TGCGCCAGCAGCTTGGATCCCCTTTACTATGGCTACACCTTC. Filled out from reference TRBV5-1 and TRBJ1-2, the complete variable domain reads KAGVTQTPRYLIKTRGQQVTLSCSPISGHRSVSWYQQTPGQGLQFLFEYFSETQRNKGNFPGRFSGRQFSNSRSEMNVSTLELGDSALYLCASSLDPLYYGYTFGSGTRLTVV.

The rearrangement joins TRBV6-2 or TRBV6-3 to TRBJ1-1; no clear D. V was trimmed by 4 bases and J by 0 bases, leaving 18 bases between them. This CDR3 region has 17 residues. Germline V gene lookup returns CDR1 MNHEY and CDR2 SVGEGT. CDR3 loop: CASSSVSEEELNTEAFF. The CDR3 DNA is TGTGCCAGCAGTTCAGTTTCCGAGGAAGAATTGAACACTGAAGCTTTCTTT.

The chain links TRBV19 to TRBJ2-7, with 7 bases matching TRBD1. J lost 2 bases, V lost 3 bases, and 13 bases had no gene match. Germline lookup yields CDR1 LNHDA and CDR2 SQIVND (reference sequence). There are 17 residues in the CDR3. The CDR3 here is CASSMVPGQTFPYEQYF. CDR3 nucleotide sequence: TGTGCCAGTAGTATGGTACCGGGACAGACATTTCCCTACGAGCAGTACTTC.